One and the same sample provided the 5 T cell receptor beta chains below, sequenced in a study of CD8 T cells in Susac syndrome. A quantity of about 0.45 to 1 ug RNA underwent reverse transcription using random hexamers. TCRdb re-derived calls from the immunoSEQ multiplex PCR reads in MiXCR, one entry per CDR3 protein. In the table there are tens of thousands of distinct CDR3 sequences, 95% of which are singletons. The specimen sequenced was CD8+ T cells from PBMCs. The receptors stem from a human donor with Susac syndrome.

The V and J genes are TRBV7-8 and TRBJ2-1; TRBD1 matches at 7 bases. CDR3 length: 13 amino acids. The germline V gene has CDR1 SGHVS and CDR2 FQNEAQ. V was clipped by 8 bases and J by 5 bases; unmatched bases: 6. The CDR3 loop is CASSKGADNEQFF. CDR3 DNA sequence: TGTGCCAGCTCCAAGGGGGCCGACAATGAGCAGTTCTTC.

As concerns this clonotype: Germline and junction disagree at one end, which may indicate a read error. J is TRBJ2-2 and V is TRBV7-7, with 10 bases matching TRBD2. In germline, CDR1 is SSHAT, CDR2 FNYEAQ (reference sequence). The CDR3 is 16 amino acids. CDR3 DNA: TGTGCTAGCAGTCCCGGGACTAGCGCCGGTACCGGGGAGCTGTTTTTT. It yields the protein CASSPGTSAGTGELFF.

V usage is TRBV5-4 and J usage is TRBJ1-3, with D uncertain. The CDR3 length is 14 residues. V lost 2 bases to trimming and J lost 1 base, with 7 bases between them. CDR1 is SGHNT, CDR2 YYREEE, per germline (reference sequence). CDR3 sequence: CASSFSESGNTIYF. CDR3 DNA sequence: TGTGCCAGCAGCTTCAGCGAATCTGGAAACACCATATATTTT.

The J gene is TRBJ2-3, the V gene TRBV5-4, with a possible D match to TRBD2 (7 bases). Germline values: CDR1 SGHNT, CDR2 YYREEE (reference sequence). The V and J ends lost 4 bases and 4 bases respectively, with 13 bases between them. This CDR3 region has 14 residues. In DNA form, the CDR3 reads TGTGCCAGCAGCCTCGAGGGGGGGCCAGATACGCAGTATTTT. Translation: CASSLEGGPDTQYF.

The chain uses TRBV7-9 and TRBJ2-1, with a tentative D call TRBD2 (6 bases). The V and J ends lost 7 bases and 10 bases respectively, with 11 bases between them. Germline V CDR1 and CDR2: SEHNR, FQNEAQ (reference sequence). This CDR3 comprises 11 residues. Here the CDR3 reads CASTASAEQFF. The CDR3 DNA is TGTGCCAGCACCGCTAGCGCCGAGCAGTTCTTC.